This paragraph reports one T cell receptor (beta chain). The source of the sample is a study of Ad26.COV2.S vaccination and SARS-CoV-2 variants. Study-wide context: The vaccine Ad26.COV2.S was put into the muscle once, or twice with 56 days between.

Stated treatment: some 20 received Ad26.COV2.S at low or high dose, single or two shots; roughly five received placebo; per-sample allocation not given. Specimens were obtained on day 63 following the first vaccine or placebo injection. It was an adult aged 18-55 years in Boston who was the donor. An Ad26 vector expressing Wuhan-strain SARS-CoV-2 spike served as the vaccine. The assay was immunoSEQ multiplex PCR, and TCRdb's table has in-frame clones only and misses some. The sample yields about 350,000 clones, 88% seen once. Source: peripheral blood, taken in a trial of Ad26.COV2.S vaccine versus placebo. The clonotype comes from a person between 18 and 59 years old who received the Ad26.COV2.S COVID-19 vaccine or a placebo.

CDR3 region: CASSLGTSGNIQYF. Written as DNA, the CDR3 is TGTGCCAGCAGCTTAGGGACTAGCGGAAACATTCAGTACTTC. This chain links TRBV7-9 with TRBJ2-4; 10 bases line up with TRBD2. The CDR3 has 14 amino acids. The ends lost 1 base at V and 6 bases at J; junction bases unmatched: 0. Germline V gene lookup returns CDR1 SEHNR and CDR2 FQNEAQ (reference sequence).